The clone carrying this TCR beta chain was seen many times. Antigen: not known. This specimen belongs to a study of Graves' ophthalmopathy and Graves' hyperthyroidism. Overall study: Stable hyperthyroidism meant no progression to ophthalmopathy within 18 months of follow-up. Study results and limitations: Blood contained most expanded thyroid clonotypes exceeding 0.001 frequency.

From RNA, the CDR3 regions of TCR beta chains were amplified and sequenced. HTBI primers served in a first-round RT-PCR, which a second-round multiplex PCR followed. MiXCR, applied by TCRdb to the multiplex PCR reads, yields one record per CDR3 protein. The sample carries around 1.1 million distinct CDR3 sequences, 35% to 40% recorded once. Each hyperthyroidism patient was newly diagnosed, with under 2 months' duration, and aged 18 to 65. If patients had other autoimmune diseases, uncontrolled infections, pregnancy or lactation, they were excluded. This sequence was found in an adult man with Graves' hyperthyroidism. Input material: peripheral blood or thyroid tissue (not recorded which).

This CDR3 reads CATSSAAGDRTYEQYF. CDR3 nucleotide sequence: TGTGCCACCAGTTCCGCCGCAGGGGACAGAACCTACGAGCAGTACTTC. The chain has TRBV15 and TRBJ2-7, with 7 positions matching TRBD1. V lost 6 bases, J lost 2 bases, and 13 bases stayed unmatched. The CDR3 loop spans 16 amino acids. The germline V gene has CDR1 LNHNV and CDR2 YYDKDF (reference sequence).